The sequence of this TCR beta chain was determined in a study of cytomegalovirus exposure and HLA in healthy donors. Whole-study context: Genotyping of 400 or so donors showed that approximately 83% belonged to the Caucasian-associated ancestry cluster. Study outcomes and limitations: Association of 15,000 to 20,000 TCR beta sequences with HLA alleles was found at 0.05 false discovery rate in a later analysis. More clonal expansion characterized HLA-associated TCR beta chains than equally common others in a later analysis.

About this clone itself: Its antigen remains unidentified.

Use of 60 Vbeta and 13 Jbeta primers characterized the PCR. TCRdb's table, derived via immunoSEQ multiplex PCR, lists solely in-frame clones and lacks some. In the table there are 250,000 to 350,000 clones, over 70% of which are singletons. The sequence was collected from a girl aged 2 to 9 in good health and CMV-seronegative. Input material: PBMCs.

The DNA of the CDR3 is TGTGCCAGCAGCCCAGAACCTGGGCGGGGGAACCAAGAGACCCAGTACTTC. This encodes CASSPEPGRGNQETQYF. The chain combines TRBV7-3 with TRBJ2-5, with 7 positions matching TRBD2. Per germline, CDR1 SGHTA and CDR2 FQGTGA. V lost 5 bases to trimming and J lost 0 bases; unmatched junction nucleotides: 12. This CDR3 spans 17 amino acids.